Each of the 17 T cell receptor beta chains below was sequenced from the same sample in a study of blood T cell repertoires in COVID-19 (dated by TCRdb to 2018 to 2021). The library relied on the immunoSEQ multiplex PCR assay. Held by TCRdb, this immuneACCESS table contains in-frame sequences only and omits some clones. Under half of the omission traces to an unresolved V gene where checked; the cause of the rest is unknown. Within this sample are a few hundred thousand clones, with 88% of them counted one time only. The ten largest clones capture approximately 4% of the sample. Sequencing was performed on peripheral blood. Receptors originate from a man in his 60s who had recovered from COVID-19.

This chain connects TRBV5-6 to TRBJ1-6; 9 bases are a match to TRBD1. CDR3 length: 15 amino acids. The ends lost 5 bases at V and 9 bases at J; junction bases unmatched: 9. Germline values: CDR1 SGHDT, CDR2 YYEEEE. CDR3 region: CASRWGTGNISPLHF. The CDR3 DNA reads TGTGCCAGCAGGTGGGGGACAGGGAATATTTCACCCCTCCACTTT. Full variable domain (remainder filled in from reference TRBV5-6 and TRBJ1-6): DAGVTQSPTHLIKTRGQQVTLRCSPKSGHDTVSWYQQALGQGPQFIFQYYEEEERQRGNFPDRFSGHQFPNYSSELNVNALLLGDSALYLCASRWGTGNISPLHFGNGTRLTVT.

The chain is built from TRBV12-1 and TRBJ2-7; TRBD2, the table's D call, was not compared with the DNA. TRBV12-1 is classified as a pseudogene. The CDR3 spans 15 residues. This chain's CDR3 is CASSLGLADPYEQYF. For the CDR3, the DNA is TGTGCCAGCAGCCTGGGACTAGCGGATCCCTACGAGCAGTACTTC.

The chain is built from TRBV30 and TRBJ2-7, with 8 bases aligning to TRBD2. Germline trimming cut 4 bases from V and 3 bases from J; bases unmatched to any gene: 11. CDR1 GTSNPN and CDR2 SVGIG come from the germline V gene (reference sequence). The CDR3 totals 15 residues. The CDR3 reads CAWKSGGGPLYEQYF. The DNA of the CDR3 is TGTGCCTGGAAGTCGGGCGGGGGGCCCCTCTACGAGCAGTACTTC.

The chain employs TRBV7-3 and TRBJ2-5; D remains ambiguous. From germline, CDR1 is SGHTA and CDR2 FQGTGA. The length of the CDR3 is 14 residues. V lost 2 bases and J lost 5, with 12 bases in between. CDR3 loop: CASSLLGNWETQYF. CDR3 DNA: TGTGCCAGCAGCTTACTGGGCAACTGGGAGACCCAGTACTTC.

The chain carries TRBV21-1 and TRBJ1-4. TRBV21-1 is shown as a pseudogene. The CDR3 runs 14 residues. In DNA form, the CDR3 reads TGTGCCAGCAGCCCGTCGGGACTCATTGAAAAACTGTTTTTT. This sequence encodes CASSPSGLIEKLFF.

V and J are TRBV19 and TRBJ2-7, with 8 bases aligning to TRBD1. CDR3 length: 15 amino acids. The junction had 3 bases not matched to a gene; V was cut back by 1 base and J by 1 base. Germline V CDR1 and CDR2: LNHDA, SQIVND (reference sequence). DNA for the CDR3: TGTGCCAGTAGTATAGTCACAGGGGGATCCTACGAGCAGTACTTC. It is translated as CASSIVTGGSYEQYF. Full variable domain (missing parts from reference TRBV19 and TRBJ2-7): DGGITQSPKYLFRKEGQNVTLSCEQNLNHDAMYWYRQDPGQGLRLIYYSQIVNDFQKGDIAEGYSVSREKKESFPLTVTSAQKNPTAFYLCASSIVTGGSYEQYFGPGTRLTVT.

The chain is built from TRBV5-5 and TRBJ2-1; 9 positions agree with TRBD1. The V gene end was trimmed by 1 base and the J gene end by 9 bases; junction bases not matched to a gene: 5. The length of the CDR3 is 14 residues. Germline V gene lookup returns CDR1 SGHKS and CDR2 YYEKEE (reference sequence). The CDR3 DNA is TGTGCCAGCAGCTTGTGGGACAGGGAGGGTGAGCAGTTCTTC. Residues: CASSLWDREGEQFF.

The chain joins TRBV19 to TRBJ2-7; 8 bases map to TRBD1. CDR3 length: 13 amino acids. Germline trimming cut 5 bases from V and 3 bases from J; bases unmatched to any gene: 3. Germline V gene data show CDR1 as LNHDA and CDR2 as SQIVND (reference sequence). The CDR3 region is CASSPTGGYEQYF. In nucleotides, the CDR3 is TGTGCCAGTAGTCCCACAGGGGGCTACGAGCAGTACTTC.

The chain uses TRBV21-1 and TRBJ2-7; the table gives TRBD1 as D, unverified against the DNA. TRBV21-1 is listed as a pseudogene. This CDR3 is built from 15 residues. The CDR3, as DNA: TGTGCCCGATCATACGGGACAGGGTCTGTCGGGGAGCAGTACTTC. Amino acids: CARSYGTGSVGEQYF.

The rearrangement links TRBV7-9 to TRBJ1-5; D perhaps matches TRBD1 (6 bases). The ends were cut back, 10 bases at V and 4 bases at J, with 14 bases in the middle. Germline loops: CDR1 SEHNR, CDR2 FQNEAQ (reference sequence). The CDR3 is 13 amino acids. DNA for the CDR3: TGTGCCACCTGCCAGGGGCTTAATCAGCCCCAGCATTTT. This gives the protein CATCQGLNQPQHF.

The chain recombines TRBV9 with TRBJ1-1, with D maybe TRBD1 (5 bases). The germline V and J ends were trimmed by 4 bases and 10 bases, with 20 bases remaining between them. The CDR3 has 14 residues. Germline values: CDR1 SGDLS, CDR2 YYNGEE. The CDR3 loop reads CASSPGGGSIGAFF. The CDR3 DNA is TGTGCCAGCAGCCCCGGGGGGGGATCGATAGGAGCTTTCTTT.

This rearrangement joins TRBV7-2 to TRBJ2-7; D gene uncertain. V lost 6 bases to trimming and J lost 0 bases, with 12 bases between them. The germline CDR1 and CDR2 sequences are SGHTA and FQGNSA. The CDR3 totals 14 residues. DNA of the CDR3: TGTGCCAGCAGGAAAGACACAAACTCCTACGAGCAGTACTTC. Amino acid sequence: CASRKDTNSYEQYF.

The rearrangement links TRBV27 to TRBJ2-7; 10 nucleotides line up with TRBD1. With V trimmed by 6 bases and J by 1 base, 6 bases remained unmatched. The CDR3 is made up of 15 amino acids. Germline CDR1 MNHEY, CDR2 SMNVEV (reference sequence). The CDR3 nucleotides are TGTGCCAGCAGCCCGGGACAGGGGAGGTCCTACGAGCAGTACTTC. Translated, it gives CASSPGQGRSYEQYF.

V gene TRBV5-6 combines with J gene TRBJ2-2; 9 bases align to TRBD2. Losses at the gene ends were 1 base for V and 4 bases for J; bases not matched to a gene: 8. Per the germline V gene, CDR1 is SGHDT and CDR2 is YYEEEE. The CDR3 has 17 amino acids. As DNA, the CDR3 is TGTGCCAGCAGCTTGTACGGCGGGGGGGCCCCCACCGGGGAGCTGTTTTTT. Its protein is CASSLYGGGAPTGELFF.

The CDR3 here is CASSLAARGANYGYTF. The CDR3 nucleotides read TGCGCCAGCAGCTTGGCTGCCAGGGGAGCTAACTATGGCTACACCTTC. V usage is TRBV5-1 and J usage is TRBJ1-2; D perhaps matches TRBD1 (6 bases). Germline V lookup: CDR1 SGHRS, CDR2 YFSETQ. V was pared by 0 bases and J by 0 bases, with 12 bases between. This CDR3 is built from 16 residues. Filled out from reference TRBV5-1 and TRBJ1-2, the complete variable domain reads KAGVTQTPRYLIKTRGQQVTLSCSPISGHRSVSWYQQTPGQGLQFLFEYFSETQRNKGNFPGRFSGRQFSNSRSEMNVSTLELGDSALYLCASSLAARGANYGYTFGSGTRLTVV.

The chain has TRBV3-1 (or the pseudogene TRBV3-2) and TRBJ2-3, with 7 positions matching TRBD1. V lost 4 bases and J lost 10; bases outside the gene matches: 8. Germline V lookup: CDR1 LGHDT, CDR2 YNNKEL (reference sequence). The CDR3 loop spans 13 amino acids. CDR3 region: CASSPGRQGPQYF. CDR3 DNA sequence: TGTGCCAGCAGCCCAGGCCGACAGGGCCCGCAGTATTTT.

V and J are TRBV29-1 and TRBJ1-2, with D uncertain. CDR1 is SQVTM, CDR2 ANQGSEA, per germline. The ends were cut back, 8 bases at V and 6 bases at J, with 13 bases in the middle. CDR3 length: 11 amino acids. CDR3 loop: CSTPRSHGYTF. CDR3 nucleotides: TGCAGCACCCCCCGGAGTCATGGCTACACCTTC.